This TCR beta chain was sequenced during a study of CXCR3-negative and CXCR3-positive naive CD8 T cells. The overall study: Total TRB output reached 120 million to 150 million reads, about 1.5 +/- 0.3 million per library. General observations from the study: Comparably high diversity marked both naive subsets, whereas memory CD8+ cells had much lower diversity. In CXCR3-positive naive cells, the TRB CDR3s were more hydrophobic than in CXCR3-negative naive cells. With CXCR3 expression partially decreased after cryopreservation, most assays relied on fresh PBMCs.

CD45RO-CCR7+CD27+CD95- cells counted as naive CD8+ T cells. Germline V CDR1 and CDR2: MNHEY, SVGAGI. The CDR3 spans 17 residues. In the case of this clonotype: What it binds is not known.

The TRB libraries of cDNA were built by UMI-labeled 5' RACE. TCRdb reprocessed the 5' RACE reads and reports one entry per CDR3 protein, with no DNA. This listing includes 85,000 to 90,000 distinct CDR3 sequences. The TCR was taken from a human donor in good health. Some clones in this sample may be carry-over from other donors' samples. This chain uses TRBV6-5 with TRBJ2-2; with no DNA, the TCRdb D assignment of TRBD2 cannot be verified. The sequencing sample was made of naive CXCR3+ CD8+ T cells from blood. Subset noted: CD45RO-CCR7+CD27+CD95- naive CD8+ T cells expressing CXCR3 (TNR3+). CDR3 sequence reads: CASSTGLAGERTGELFF.